Shown below are 32 T cell receptor beta chains from a single sample sequenced in a study of blood T cell repertoires in COVID-19. The data were produced by immunoSEQ multiplex PCR, yet TCRdb's version contains in-frame clones alone and is incomplete. Counted here are around 300,000 clones, 90% occurring once; the ten biggest clones make up 1.5% to 2%. Sequenced input: PBMCs or T cells enriched from blood (not recorded which). These receptors were taken from a young woman with acute COVID-19.

The chain links TRBV15 to TRBJ2-7; a weak D match, TRBD2 (5 bases). The V end was cut by 2 bases, the J end by 2 bases, with 19 bases between. CDR1 and CDR2 (germline): LNHNV, YYDKDF (reference sequence). This CDR3 is built from 17 residues. The CDR3 loop is CATSRLFWETRTYEQYF. For the CDR3, the DNA is TGTGCCACCAGCAGACTGTTTTGGGAGACGCGAACCTACGAGCAGTACTTC.

The genes are TRBV7-7 and TRBJ2-1; D is perhaps TRBD1 (6 bases). Germline CDR1 is SSHAT and CDR2 is FNYEAQ (reference sequence). V lost 1 base and J 6 bases, leaving 28 bases between the germline ends. This CDR3 spans 20 amino acids. The CDR3 sequence is CASSLEVTINREPPLNEQFF. The CDR3, as DNA: TGTGCCAGCAGCTTAGAGGTAACAATTAACAGGGAACCCCCTCTCAATGAGCAGTTCTTC.

This clone was found a few times. CDR3 residues: CASSLQRGLGELFF. As DNA, the CDR3 is TGCGCCAGCAGCCTACAGAGGGGGCTCGGGGAGCTGTTTTTT. The chain combines TRBV5-1 with TRBJ2-2, with 7 bases that match TRBD1. The CDR3 covers 14 residues. Trimming at V came to 4 bases and at J to 7 bases, leaving 7 bases not matched to a gene. CDR1 SGHRS and CDR2 YFSETQ come from the germline V gene.

The V gene is TRBV3-1 (or the pseudogene TRBV3-2), the J gene TRBJ2-4, with 10 bases matching TRBD1. The CDR3 is 15 amino acids. V was pared by 4 bases and J by 6 bases, with 6 bases of the junction left unmatched. Germline CDR1 and CDR2: LGHDT and YNNKEL (reference sequence). The CDR3 spells CASSPRRQGANIQYF. CDR3 DNA: TGTGCCAGCAGCCCCCGACGACAGGGGGCAAACATTCAGTACTTC.

This sequence joins TRBV29-1 and TRBJ2-7; no firm D call. The V end lost 4 bases, the J end lost 7 bases, and 8 bases lay between the germline ends. CDR1 is SQVTM, CDR2 ANQGSEA, per germline. The CDR3 length is 10 residues. The DNA of the CDR3 is TGCAGCGTTGTCCTCCGGGAGCAGTACTTC. Encoded protein: CSVVLREQYF.

This sequence joins TRBV27 and TRBJ2-1; no reliable D call. The germline CDR1 and CDR2 sequences are MNHEY and SMNVEV (reference sequence). CDR3 length: 13 residues. The V and J ends lost 7 bases and 7 bases respectively, with 14 bases between them. For the CDR3, the DNA is TGTGCCAGCAATCCTTTTTTATCGAATGAGCAGTTCTTC. Translation: CASNPFLSNEQFF.

The rearrangement joins TRBV18 to TRBJ2-5, with 10 bases that match TRBD1. CDR1 and CDR2 from the germline V gene are KGHSH and LQKENI. This CDR3 is built from 15 residues. V dropped 1 base and J dropped 5; count of bases not matched to a gene: 4. DNA for the CDR3: TGTGCCAGCTCACCACGCGAGGGACAGGGGGAGACCCAGTACTTC. Translation: CASSPREGQGETQYF.

The chain recombines TRBV5-1 with TRBJ1-2; TRBD1 aligns across 9 bases. V shed 5 bases and J 6 bases; nucleotides not matched to a gene: 11. Germline assignment: CDR1 SGHRS and CDR2 YFSETQ. CDR3 length: 15 residues. CDR3 sequence: CASSFGQGILDGYTF. In DNA form, the CDR3 reads TGCGCCAGCAGTTTTGGACAGGGGATTTTGGATGGCTACACCTTC.

The rearrangement links TRBV7-2 to TRBJ1-4; D ambiguous. This CDR3 spans 14 amino acids. V lost 2 bases and J lost 1, with 5 bases in between. The germline CDR1 and CDR2 sequences are SGHTA and FQGNSA. The DNA of the CDR3 is TGTGCCAGCAGCTTACGCAGAACTAATGAAAAACTGTTTTTT. Protein: CASSLRRTNEKLFF.

The chain joins TRBV4-3 to TRBJ2-5; TRBD1 matches 9 bases. Germline values: CDR1 LGHNA, CDR2 YSLEER. CDR3 length: 17 residues. The ends lost 4 bases at V and 7 bases at J; junction bases unmatched: 16. The DNA for the CDR3 is TGCGCCAGCAGCCGAACCGTCGCCGGGACAGGGACTCTGACCCAGTACTTC. Protein: CASSRTVAGTGTLTQYF.

About this clone itself: The junction differs from germline at one of its ends, possibly a read error. The J gene is TRBJ2-7, the V gene TRBV5-1; TRBD2 agrees at 14 bases. The CDR3 has 15 residues. Germline V gene sequence: CDR1 SGHRS, CDR2 YFSETQ. The CDR3 DNA reads TGCACCAGCACCCCAGGGACTAGCGGGGGCTACGAGCAGTACTTC. Protein: CTSTPGTSGGYEQYF.

This clone was recorded once. The CDR3 sequence is CASSDGQDNEQFF. Written as DNA, the CDR3 is TGCGCCAGCAGTGATGGGCAGGACAATGAGCAGTTCTTC. The genes are TRBV10-1 and TRBJ2-1; no firm D call. The ends were cut back, 3 bases at V and 5 bases at J, with 8 bases in the middle. CDR1 is WNHNN and CDR2 is SYGVQD in the germline V gene (reference sequence). This CDR3 has 13 amino acids.

This clone appeared a single time. This sequence joins TRBV18 and TRBJ2-3; D ambiguous. Trimming took 3 bases from V and 2 from J, leaving 3 bases between them. CDR3 size: 12 residues. The germline CDR1 and CDR2 sequences are KGHSH and LQKENI. The CDR3 is CASSPNTDTQYF. The CDR3 DNA is TGTGCCAGCTCACCCAACACAGATACGCAGTATTTT.

This clone was found a few times. The chain is built from TRBV28 and TRBJ2-5, with 9 bases that match TRBD1. Germline loops: CDR1 MDHEN, CDR2 SYDVKM. V gave up 6 bases and J gave up 4 bases; unmatched junction bases: 9. This CDR3 comprises 15 residues. The CDR3 DNA sequence: TGTGCCAGCAGCTCACCCGGACAGGGGACAGAGACCCAGTACTTC. Translation: CASSSPGQGTETQYF.

V and J are TRBV5-8 and TRBJ2-5; 9 bases fit TRBD2. CDR3 length equals 15 residues. Germline-derived CDR1 and CDR2 are SGHTS and YDEGEE. The trim removed 0 bases at V and 1 base at J, leaving 1 base unmatched. The DNA for the CDR3 is TGTGCCAGCAGCTTGGGCGGGAGGGCCCAAGAGACCCAGTACTTC. Translation: CASSLGGRAQETQYF.

The chain has TRBV7-8 and TRBJ2-7; tentatively, D is TRBD2 (6 bases). Trimming took 4 bases from V and 3 from J, leaving 10 bases between them. The germline V gene encodes CDR1 SGHVS and CDR2 FQNEAQ. The CDR3 has 13 amino acids. The chain's CDR3 is CASSWVGGYEQYF. The CDR3 DNA sequence: TGTGCCAGCAGCTGGGTGGGGGGCTACGAGCAGTACTTC.

V and J are TRBV27 and TRBJ1-5, with 7 bases lining up with TRBD1. Germline assignment: CDR1 MNHEY and CDR2 SMNVEV (reference sequence). The ends lost 6 bases at V and 1 base at J; junction bases unmatched: 15. CDR3 length: 18 amino acids. CDR3 region: CASSLGGQEVLSNQPQHF. As DNA, the CDR3 is TGTGCCAGCAGCCTTGGCGGACAGGAGGTCCTAAGCAATCAGCCCCAGCATTTT.

This chain joins TRBV18 and TRBJ1-6; TRBD1 is a possible D gene (6 bases). Germline V gene lookup returns CDR1 KGHSH and CDR2 LQKENI. Trimming took off 1 base at V and 5 bases at J, with 9 bases between the two ends. The CDR3 covers 15 residues. CDR3 nucleotides: TGTGCCAGCTCACCACGGGGACAAGATAATTCACCCCTCCACTTT. Its translation: CASSPRGQDNSPLHF.

This sequence joins TRBV5-8 and TRBJ1-1; 11 bases agree with TRBD1. J lost 1 base, V lost 0 bases, and 11 bases had no gene match. The germline gives CDR1 SGHTS, CDR2 YDEGEE. This CDR3 region has 19 residues. The CDR3 region has the DNA TGTGCCAGCAGCTTGGCCTGGGACAGGGGGGCATTAGCGAACACTGAAGCTTTCTTT. Its protein product is CASSLAWDRGALANTEAFF.

The CDR3 sequence: CASSLVSGLNEKLFF. CDR3 bases: TGTGCCAGCAGCTTAGTAAGCGGTCTTAATGAAAAACTGTTTTTT. The chain uses TRBV7-2 and TRBJ1-4, with D uncertain. CDR1 is SGHTA and CDR2 is FQGNSA in the germline V gene. Trimming took off 1 base at V and 4 bases at J, with 10 bases between the two ends. The CDR3 runs 15 residues.

V usage is TRBV29-1 and J usage is TRBJ1-2, with 7 bases aligning to TRBD1. The germline V gene has CDR1 SQVTM and CDR2 ANQGSEA. This CDR3 contains 15 residues. Trimming at V came to 1 base and at J to 8 bases, leaving 13 bases not matched to a gene. Here the CDR3 reads CSVEGVQGGFRGYTF. The CDR3 region has the DNA TGCAGCGTTGAAGGTGTGCAGGGGGGTTTCCGCGGCTACACCTTC.

This chain joins TRBV20-1 and TRBJ2-7; D remains ambiguous. This CDR3 is built from 11 residues. V shed 6 bases and J shed 8 bases, with 14 bases lying between them. The germline CDR1 and CDR2 sequences are DFQATT and SNEGSKA (reference sequence). CDR3 coding DNA: TGCAGTGCCGCACTCCGTCTCAAGCAGTACTTC. This encodes CSAALRLKQYF.

V is TRBV5-4 and J is TRBJ2-3, with TRBD2 identical over 13 bases. The V gene's germline CDR1 is SGHNT and CDR2 YYREEE (reference sequence). CDR3 length: 16 amino acids. Trimming took 4 bases from V and 3 from J; bases not matched to a gene: 5. The CDR3 spells CASSRGLAGATDTQYF. CDR3 DNA: TGTGCCAGCAGCCGCGGACTAGCGGGAGCAACAGATACGCAGTATTTT.

The sample holds one count of this clone. The chain combines TRBV5-1 with TRBJ2-3; TRBD2 aligns across 11 bases. CDR1 and CDR2 (germline): SGHRS, YFSETQ. The CDR3 loop spans 17 amino acids. After removal of 0 bases from V and 3 bases from J, the junction contained 6 bases not matched to a gene. DNA of the CDR3: TGCGCCAGCAGCTTGGGACTAGCGGGGAGATGGACAGATACGCAGTATTTT. Protein: CASSLGLAGRWTDTQYF.

This chain links TRBV14 with TRBJ2-5, with 8 nucleotides matching TRBD2. V was pared by 1 base and J by 4 bases, with 11 bases of the junction left unmatched. Per the germline V gene, CDR1 is SGHDN and CDR2 is FVKESK. This CDR3 contains 17 residues. The CDR3 region is CASSQGLIGRDPETQYF. The CDR3 region has the DNA TGTGCCAGCAGCCAAGGACTAATCGGGAGGGACCCAGAGACCCAGTACTTC.

This chain connects TRBV7-9 to TRBJ1-1; TRBD1 matches at 7 bases. Germline values: CDR1 SEHNR, CDR2 FQNEAQ (reference sequence). The CDR3 loop spans 14 amino acids. With V trimmed by 5 bases and J by 0 bases, 3 bases remained unmatched. The CDR3 nucleotides read TGTGCCAGCAGCCCGGGACAGATGAACACTGAAGCTTTCTTT. Translated, it gives CASSPGQMNTEAFF.

This rearrangement joins TRBV5-5 to TRBJ1-3; TRBD1 is a possible D gene (6 bases). Trimming stripped 0 bases from V and 4 bases from J, with 11 bases between. This CDR3 spans 15 amino acids. Per the germline V gene, CDR1 is SGHKS and CDR2 is YYEKEE (reference sequence). The DNA of the CDR3 is TGTGCCAGCAGCTTGGCGGACAGAAAAGGAAACACCATATATTTT. Translating gives CASSLADRKGNTIYF.

J is TRBJ2-1 and V is TRBV19; 9 bases are a match to TRBD1. After removal of 3 bases from V and 8 bases from J, the junction contained 8 bases not matched to a gene. CDR3 size: 15 residues. The germline V gene encodes CDR1 LNHDA and CDR2 SQIVND (reference sequence). Here the CDR3 DNA reads TGTGCCAGTAGTATCGGGGGGACAGGGAAGGATGAGCAGTTCTTC. Translated, it gives CASSIGGTGKDEQFF.

A note on this clone: In the same sample, other DNA sequences code for this CDR3. The chain uses TRBV15 and TRBJ2-7, with unresolved D. Per germline, CDR1 LNHNV and CDR2 YYDKDF (reference sequence). The CDR3 totals 15 residues. Trimming removed 1 base at V and 0 bases at J, with 10 bases between. Here the CDR3 DNA reads TGTGCCACCAGCAGAGGACGTGACTCCTCCTACGAGCAGTACTTC. It yields the protein CATSRGRDSSYEQYF. The full variable domain, its missing parts supplied by reference TRBV15 and TRBJ2-7, is DAMVIQNPRYQVTQFGKPVTLSCSQTLNHNVMYWYQQKSSQAPKLLFHYYDKDFNNEADTPDNFQSRRPNTSFCFLDIRSPGLGDTAMYLCATSRGRDSSYEQYFGPGTRLTVT.

V usage is TRBV24-1 and J usage is TRBJ2-1; 9 nucleotides agree with TRBD2. CDR3 length: 14 amino acids. The ends lost 5 bases at V and 5 bases at J; junction bases unmatched: 3. Germline lookup yields CDR1 KGHDR and CDR2 SFDVKD. The CDR3 sequence: CATSASGRNNEQFF. In DNA form, the CDR3 reads TGTGCCACCAGTGCCAGCGGGAGGAACAATGAGCAGTTCTTC.

The rearrangement joins TRBV18 to TRBJ2-7, with D hard to call. The CDR3 spans 14 residues. Germline CDR1 reads KGHSH; CDR2 reads LQKENI. Trimming cost V 2 bases and J 0 bases, with 8 bases left between them. CDR3 DNA: TGTGCCAGCTCACCAAAAACTGTCTCCTACGAGCAGTACTTC. It encodes CASSPKTVSYEQYF.

The genes are TRBV21-1 and TRBJ2-2; the table's D call of TRBD1 was not tested on the DNA. TRBV21-1 is a pseudogene. CDR3 size: 16 residues. This CDR3 reads CASSAVWGPTTGELFF. CDR3 nucleotide sequence: TGTGCCAGCAGCGCGGTGTGGGGCCCCACGACCGGGGAGCTGTTTTTT.